This T cell receptor beta chain was identified during a study of cytomegalovirus exposure and HLA in healthy donors. Study-wide points: An analysis that was carried out later associated fewer than 20,000 TCR beta sequences with HLA alleles at 0.05 false discovery rate. Three chains tied to CMV proved CMV antigen-specific in vitro.

V lost 0 bases and J 14 bases, leaving 17 bases between the germline ends. The CDR3 consists of 13 residues. Germline assignment: CDR1 GTSNPN and CDR2 SVGIG (reference sequence). For this clone: Its target is not known.

PCR involved 60 Vbeta and 13 Jbeta primers. The repertoire was sequenced with immunoSEQ multiplex PCR; TCRdb's copy has only in-frame clones and lacks some. The sample lists tens of thousands of clones, over 60% seen once, with approximately 6% in the top ten. Sequenced input: PBMCs. The clonotype comes from a female donor in good health and CMV-seronegative. This chain uses TRBV30 with TRBJ2-1; perhaps TRBD1 as D (6 bases). The CDR3 DNA reads as TGTGCCTGGAGTGTAGGAACAGGGTTCGAAAAGTTCTTC. This sequence encodes CAWSVGTGFEKFF.